A single sample gave rise to the 28 T cell receptor beta chains below, sequenced in a study of T-cell reconstitution after alpha-beta-depleted transplantation in children. Preparation of the TCRbeta library used unique molecular identifiers. MiXCR, applied by TCRdb to the PCR reads, yields one record per CDR3 protein. Altogether some 520,000 distinct CDR3 sequences are present, less than 35% being singletons, with the ten largest covering approximately 2.3%. The sample here was PBMCs from the stem cell graft donor, taken from the stem cell graft. These receptor sequences come from a human donor who donated a stem cell graft to a child with aplastic anemia.

The chain is built from TRBV10-2 and TRBJ2-7; D gene unclear. The length of the CDR3 is 15 residues. CDR1 and CDR2 from the germline V gene are WSHSY and SAAADI. The V end lost 0 bases, the J end lost 9 bases, and 18 bases lay between the germline ends. DNA of the CDR3: TGCGCCAGCAGTGAGTCTCGGGCCAAACGACACGGGCAGTACGTC. Residues: CASSESRAKRHGQYV.

This clonotype was observed a few times. The CDR3 nucleotides are TGCAGTGCCGACGGGGGCACTGAAGCTTTCTTT. It yields the protein CSADGGTEAFF. This chain uses TRBV20-1 with TRBJ1-1; TRBD1 is a possible D gene (5 bases). CDR1 and CDR2 from the germline V gene are DFQATT and SNEGSKA (reference sequence). This CDR3 comprises 11 residues. V lost 6 bases, J lost 4 bases, and 9 bases lay in between.

V and J are TRBV9 and TRBJ1-1, with 8 nucleotides matching TRBD1. The J segment lost 3 bases and the V segment lost 0 bases, leaving 7 bases of the junction unmatched. Germline lookup yields CDR1 SGDLS and CDR2 YYNGEE. This CDR3 has 16 amino acids. The CDR3 here is CASSVASGTGYTEAFF. DNA of the CDR3: TGTGCCAGCAGCGTAGCTTCGGGGACAGGCTACACTGAAGCTTTCTTT. Looking up the rest from reference TRBV9 and TRBJ1-1 gives the full variable domain: DSGVTQTPKHLITATGQRVTLRCSPRSGDLSVYWYQQSLDQGLQFLIQYYNGEERAKGNILERFSAQQFPDLHSELNLSSLELGDSALYFCASSVASGTGYTEAFFGQGTRLTVV.

This clonotype was counted only a few times. The chain carries TRBV5-5 and TRBJ1-4; TRBD1 might be the D (5 bases). CDR1 is SGHKS, CDR2 YYEKEE, per germline (reference sequence). V gave up 3 bases and J gave up 3 bases, with 9 bases separating them. The CDR3 is 14 amino acids. CDR3 bases: TGTGCCAGCAGCTCCAGGGCGGCTAATGAAAAACTGTTTTTT. Translation gives CASSSRAANEKLFF. The full variable domain, in which reference TRBV5-5 and TRBJ1-4 provide the parts outside the CDR3, is DAGVTQSPTHLIKTRGQQVTLRCSPISGHKSVSWYQQVLGQGPQFIFQYYEKEERGRGNFPDRFSARQFPNYSSELNVNALLLGDSALYLCASSSRAANEKLFFGSGTQLSVL.

This clonotype was recorded a few times. The CDR3 loop reads CSVDRVDGNTIYF. The CDR3 DNA sequence: TGCAGCGTTGACAGGGTAGATGGAAACACCATATATTTT. This sequence joins TRBV29-1 and TRBJ1-3, with D possibly being TRBD1 (5 bases). Germline V lookup: CDR1 SQVTM, CDR2 ANQGSEA. V shed 3 bases and J shed 3 bases, with 9 bases lying between them. This CDR3 contains 13 residues. Full variable domain (rest looked up from reference TRBV29-1 and TRBJ1-3): SAVISQKPSRDICQRGTSLTIQCQVDSQVTMMFWYRQQPGQSLTLIATANQGSEATYESGFVIDKFPISRPNLTFSTLTVSNMSPEDSSIYLCSVDRVDGNTIYFGEGSWLTVV.

The rearrangement joins TRBV29-1 to TRBJ2-2; TRBD2 might be the D (6 bases). This CDR3 comprises 15 residues. Trimming left V 4 bases short and J 0 bases short, with 12 bases between. CDR1 and CDR2 from the germline V gene are SQVTM and ANQGSEA. CDR3 nucleotides: TGCAGCGTTGGTCTAGGAGGGACGAACACCGGGGAGCTGTTTTTT. Translated, it gives CSVGLGGTNTGELFF.

This clonotype was seen only once. The J gene is TRBJ2-3, the V gene TRBV9, with TRBD2 identical over 8 bases. The V gene end was trimmed by 7 bases and the J gene end by 5 bases; junction bases not matched to a gene: 12. Germline assignment: CDR1 SGDLS and CDR2 YYNGEE. There are 15 residues in the CDR3. The CDR3 coding sequence is TGTGCCAGCGGCAGAAGCGGGAGAGGGGTAGATACGCAGTATTTT. Residues: CASGRSGRGVDTQYF.

J is TRBJ2-1 and V is TRBV9; 9 bases agree with TRBD1. Per the germline V gene, CDR1 is SGDLS and CDR2 is YYNGEE. The CDR3 is made up of 14 amino acids. Trimming cost V 3 bases and J 9 bases; bases outside gene matches: 7. CDR3 coding DNA: TGTGCCAGCAGCGCCGGGACAGGGTTCCCTGAGCAGTTCTTC. This gives the protein CASSAGTGFPEQFF.

This clonotype was seen only a few times. The V gene is TRBV6-2 or TRBV6-3, the J gene TRBJ2-2; no clear D gene. Looked up from germline, CDR1 is MNHEY and CDR2 is SVGEGT. V gave up 5 bases and J gave up 1 base, with 5 bases separating them. The CDR3 extends over 13 amino acids. This CDR3 is CASSPRNTGELFF. Here the CDR3 DNA reads TGTGCCAGCAGTCCCCGGAACACCGGGGAGCTGTTTTTT.

V gene TRBV3-1 combines with J gene TRBJ2-3; possibly TRBD1 for D (5 bases). The germline V gene encodes CDR1 LGHDT and CDR2 YNNKEL (reference sequence). The V gene lost 0 bases and the J gene lost 2 bases, with 12 bases spanning the gap. The CDR3 has 16 residues. The CDR3 sequence is CASSQDRGRDTDTQYF. The CDR3 nucleotides read TGTGCCAGCAGCCAAGATCGCGGCAGGGACACAGATACGCAGTATTTT.

This chain joins TRBV20-1 and TRBJ2-7, with 7 bases aligning to TRBD2. CDR1 and CDR2 (germline): DFQATT, SNEGSKA (reference sequence). The length of the CDR3 is 15 residues. The junction had 8 bases not matched to a gene; V was cut back by 1 base and J by 2 bases. This CDR3 reads CSARVGASGTYEQYF. The CDR3 nucleotides are TGCAGTGCTAGAGTTGGGGCTAGCGGAACCTACGAGCAGTACTTC.

This chain uses TRBV4-2 with TRBJ1-5, with 7 nucleotides matching TRBD1. Germline CDR1 and CDR2: LGHNA and YNFKEQ. Trimming cost V 0 bases and J 0 bases; bases outside gene matches: 11. The CDR3 spans 19 residues. CDR3 sequence reads: CASSQEYARGGTSNQPQHF. As DNA, the CDR3 is TGTGCCAGCAGCCAAGAATACGCCAGGGGGGGAACTAGCAATCAGCCCCAGCATTTT.

The chain couples TRBV12-3 or TRBV12-4 to TRBJ1-1; no definite D call. The CDR3 consists of 13 residues. Trimming cost V 7 bases and J 4 bases, with 13 bases left between them. In DNA form, the CDR3 reads TGTGCCAGCACGTCCCCAAAGGGCACTGAAGCTTTCTTT. Its protein is CASTSPKGTEAFF.

This chain connects TRBV29-1 to TRBJ2-2; D unresolved. V gave up 7 bases and J gave up 3 bases, with 18 bases separating them. The CDR3 has 15 amino acids. The germline V gene encodes CDR1 SQVTM and CDR2 ANQGSEA. CDR3 protein: CSGLFRTKYTGELFF. The CDR3 DNA follows: TGCAGCGGCCTGTTTCGTACGAAGTACACCGGGGAGCTGTTTTTT.

This clonotype was seen a handful of times. The V gene is TRBV5-6, the J gene TRBJ2-5, with 15 bases that match TRBD2. Germline trimming cut 4 bases from V and 4 bases from J; bases unmatched to any gene: 8. The CDR3 has 17 amino acids. The germline gives CDR1 SGHDT, CDR2 YYEEEE. CDR3 in DNA: TGTGCCAGCAGCCCGTGGACTAGCGGGAGGGCCCGAGAGACCCAGTACTTC. It specifies CASSPWTSGRARETQYF.

This clonotype showed up just a few times. The V gene is TRBV30, the J gene TRBJ2-7; D is perhaps TRBD1 (6 bases). This CDR3 region has 13 residues. V was clipped by 0 bases and J by 6 bases, with 12 bases between them. Germline loops: CDR1 GTSNPN, CDR2 SVGIG (reference sequence). In nucleotides, the CDR3 is TGTGCCTGGAGTGTGAGGGGGAAGGGCGAGCAGTACTTC. Protein: CAWSVRGKGEQYF.

The chain joins TRBV7-2 to TRBJ2-3; 13 positions agree with TRBD2. V shed 4 bases and J 1 base; nucleotides not matched to a gene: 5. CDR1 SGHTA and CDR2 FQGNSA come from the germline V gene. The CDR3 length is 17 residues. The CDR3 protein is CASSSGLAGPGTDTQYF. CDR3 coding DNA: TGTGCCAGCAGCTCGGGACTAGCGGGACCCGGCACAGATACGCAGTATTTT.

The CDR3 reads CSASSAGDFTGELFF. CDR3 nucleotide sequence: TGCAGTGCTAGCTCAGCGGGAGATTTCACCGGGGAGCTGTTTTTT. The V and J genes are TRBV20-1 and TRBJ2-2; 8 bases agree with TRBD2. The J segment lost 4 bases and the V segment lost 3 bases, leaving 7 bases of the junction unmatched. Germline assignment: CDR1 DFQATT and CDR2 SNEGSKA (reference sequence). The CDR3 is made up of 15 amino acids.

The CDR3 DNA is TGTGCCAGCAGCCGAACGGGGTGGCAAGAGACCCAGTACTTC. Protein: CASSRTGWQETQYF. The chain joins TRBV7-9 to TRBJ2-5; possibly TRBD2 for D (5 bases). This CDR3 has 14 amino acids. The V gene lost 5 bases and the J gene lost 2 bases, with 12 bases spanning the gap. Germline loops: CDR1 SEHNR, CDR2 FQNEAQ (reference sequence).

This clonotype was found a few times. The rearrangement joins TRBV4-3 to TRBJ2-7, with 12 bases matching TRBD1. The ends lost 3 bases at V and 3 bases at J; junction bases unmatched: 3. This CDR3 is 15 amino acids long. Looked up from germline, CDR1 is LGHNA and CDR2 is YSLEER. The CDR3 nucleotides read TGCGCCAGCAGCCATGGGGACAGGGGGCTCTACGAGCAGTACTTC. Encoded protein: CASSHGDRGLYEQYF.

A few counts support this clonotype. V usage is TRBV24-1 and J usage is TRBJ2-1; D not certain. The CDR3 has 12 amino acids. V was cut by 2 bases and J by 4 bases, with 2 bases left in between. Germline V CDR1 and CDR2: KGHDR, SFDVKD. The CDR3 loop reads CATSDSYNEQFF. CDR3 nucleotides: TGTGCCACCAGTGATTCATACAATGAGCAGTTCTTC.

This chain joins TRBV27 and TRBJ2-7; 7 bases agree with TRBD1. The germline CDR1 and CDR2 sequences are MNHEY and SMNVEV (reference sequence). The V gene end was trimmed by 6 bases and the J gene end by 9 bases; junction bases not matched to a gene: 11. The length of the CDR3 is 13 residues. The CDR3: CASSPDRVEGQYF. The CDR3 DNA reads TGTGCCAGCAGCCCCGACAGGGTGGAAGGGCAGTACTTC.

The chain employs TRBV7-2 and TRBJ2-5; 8 bases match TRBD2. J was trimmed by 5 bases and V by 4 bases; bases with no gene match: 12. Germline V gene sequence: CDR1 SGHTA, CDR2 FQGNSA. The CDR3 loop spans 16 amino acids. CDR3 in amino acids: CASSSGPRLARETQYF. CDR3 in DNA: TGTGCCAGCAGCTCCGGCCCTCGACTAGCGCGGGAGACCCAGTACTTC.

Only a few counts were recorded for this clonotype. This sequence joins TRBV29-1 and TRBJ2-7; no definite D call. The length of the CDR3 is 13 residues. The V end was cut by 5 bases, the J end by 1 base, with 12 bases between. Germline CDR1 SQVTM, CDR2 ANQGSEA. The CDR3 region has the DNA TGCAGCGTTAGGCGAGTCGGATCCTACGAGCAGTACTTC. Encoded protein: CSVRRVGSYEQYF.

The V call is TRBV4-2, the J call TRBJ2-3; no clear D. V lost 1 base and J lost 0, with 11 bases in between. The CDR3 loop spans 16 amino acids. From germline, CDR1 is LGHNA and CDR2 YNFKEQ. The CDR3 reads CASSQAAQSSTDTQYF. CDR3 bases: TGTGCCAGCAGCCAAGCGGCTCAATCTAGCACAGATACGCAGTATTTT.

This clonotype was found many times. The J gene is TRBJ2-1, the V gene TRBV29-1; D gene ambiguous. CDR1 and CDR2 from the germline V gene are SQVTM and ANQGSEA. The CDR3 has 12 residues. V lost 7 bases and J lost 6, with 13 bases in between. The CDR3 here is CSALGSTNEQFF. The DNA of the CDR3 is TGCAGCGCCCTGGGCAGCACCAATGAGCAGTTCTTC.

V is TRBV29-1 and J is TRBJ2-5; TRBD1 matches 7 bases. V trimming: 5 bases; J trimming: 3 bases; junction bases outside the gene matches: 6. Germline V CDR1 and CDR2: SQVTM, ANQGSEA. The CDR3 is 13 residues long. The CDR3 spells CSVQGTAKETQYF. CDR3 DNA: TGCAGCGTTCAAGGGACAGCGAAAGAGACCCAGTACTTC.

This clonotype was counted only a few times. This sequence joins TRBV24-1 and TRBJ2-1; 8 nucleotides align to TRBD2. Germline-derived CDR1 and CDR2 are KGHDR and SFDVKD. The J segment lost 3 bases and the V segment lost 8 bases, leaving 2 bases of the junction unmatched. The CDR3 runs to 13 residues. CDR3 residues: CATKAGDYNEQFF. The CDR3 DNA is TGTGCCACCAAAGCGGGGGACTACAATGAGCAGTTCTTC.